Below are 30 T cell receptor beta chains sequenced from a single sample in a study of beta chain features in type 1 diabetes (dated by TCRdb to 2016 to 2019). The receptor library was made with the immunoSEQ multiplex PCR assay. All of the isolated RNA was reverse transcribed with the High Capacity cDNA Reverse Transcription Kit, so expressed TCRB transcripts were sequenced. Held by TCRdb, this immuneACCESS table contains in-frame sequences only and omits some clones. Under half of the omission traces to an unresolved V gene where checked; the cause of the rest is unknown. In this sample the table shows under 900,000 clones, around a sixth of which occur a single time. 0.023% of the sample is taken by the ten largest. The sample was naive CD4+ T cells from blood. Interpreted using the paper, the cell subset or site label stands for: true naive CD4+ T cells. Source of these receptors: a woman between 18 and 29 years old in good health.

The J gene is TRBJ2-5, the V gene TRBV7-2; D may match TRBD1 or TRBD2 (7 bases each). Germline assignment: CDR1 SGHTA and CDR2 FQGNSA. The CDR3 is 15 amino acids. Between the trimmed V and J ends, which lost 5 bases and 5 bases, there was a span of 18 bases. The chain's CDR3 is CASSRVSGGGETQYF. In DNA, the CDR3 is TGTGCCAGCAGCCGAGTCTCAGGGGGAGGGGAGACCCAGTACTTC.

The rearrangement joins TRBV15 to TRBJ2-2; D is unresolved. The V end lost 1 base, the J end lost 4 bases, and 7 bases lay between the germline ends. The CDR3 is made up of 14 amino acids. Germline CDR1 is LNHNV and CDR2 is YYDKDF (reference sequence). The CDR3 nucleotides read TGTGCCACCAGCAGAGTAACAAGCACCGGGGAGCTGTTTTTT. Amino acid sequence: CATSRVTSTGELFF.

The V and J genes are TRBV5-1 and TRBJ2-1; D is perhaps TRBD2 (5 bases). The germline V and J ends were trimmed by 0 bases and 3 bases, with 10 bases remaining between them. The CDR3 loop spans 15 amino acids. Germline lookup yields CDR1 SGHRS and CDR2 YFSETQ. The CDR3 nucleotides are TGCGCCAGCAGCTTGGTGGCTAGCAGCTACAATGAGCAGTTCTTC. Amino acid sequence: CASSLVASSYNEQFF.

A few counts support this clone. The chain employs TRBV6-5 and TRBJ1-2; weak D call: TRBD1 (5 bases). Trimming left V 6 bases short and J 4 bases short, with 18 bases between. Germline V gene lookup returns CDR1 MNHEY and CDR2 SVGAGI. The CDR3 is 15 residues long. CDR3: CASSLGGAGPYGYTF. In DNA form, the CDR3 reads TGTGCCAGCAGCTTGGGGGGTGCAGGACCCTATGGCTACACCTTC.

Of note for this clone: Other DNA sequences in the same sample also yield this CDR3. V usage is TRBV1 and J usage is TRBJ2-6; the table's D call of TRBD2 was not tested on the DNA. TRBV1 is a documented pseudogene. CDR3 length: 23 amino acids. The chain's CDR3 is CTSSQSTWGDAGAKNSGANVLTF. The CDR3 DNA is TGCACCAGCAGCCAATCCACGTGGGGGGACGCGGGGGCCAAGAACTCTGGGGCCAACGTCCTGACTTTC.

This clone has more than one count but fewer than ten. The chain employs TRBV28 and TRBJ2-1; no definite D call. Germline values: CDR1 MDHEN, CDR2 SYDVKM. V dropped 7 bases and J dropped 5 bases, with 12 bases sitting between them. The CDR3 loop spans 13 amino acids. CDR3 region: CASIQGDDNEQFF. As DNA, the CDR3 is TGTGCCAGCATTCAAGGTGACGACAATGAGCAGTTCTTC.

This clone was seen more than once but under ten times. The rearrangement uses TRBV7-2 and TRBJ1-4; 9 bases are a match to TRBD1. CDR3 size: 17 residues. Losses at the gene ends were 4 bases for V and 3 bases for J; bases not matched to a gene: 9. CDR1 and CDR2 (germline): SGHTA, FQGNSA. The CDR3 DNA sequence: TGTGCCAGCAGCTACAAGCACAGGGGGCAACCTAATGAAAAACTGTTTTTT. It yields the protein CASSYKHRGQPNEKLFF.

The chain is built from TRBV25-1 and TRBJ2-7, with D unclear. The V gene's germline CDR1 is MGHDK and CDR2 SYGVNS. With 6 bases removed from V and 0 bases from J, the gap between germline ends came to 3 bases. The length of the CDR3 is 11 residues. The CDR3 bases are TGTGCCAGCAGCCACTCCTACGAGCAGTACTTC. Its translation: CASSHSYEQYF.

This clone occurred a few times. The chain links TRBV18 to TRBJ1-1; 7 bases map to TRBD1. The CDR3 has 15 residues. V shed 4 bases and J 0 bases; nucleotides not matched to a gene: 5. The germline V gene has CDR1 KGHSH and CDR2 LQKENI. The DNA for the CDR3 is TGTGCCAGCTCACAGGGACAGCTCATGAACACTGAAGCTTTCTTT. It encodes CASSQGQLMNTEAFF. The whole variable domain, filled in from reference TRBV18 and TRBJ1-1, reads NAGVMQNPRHLVRRRGQEARLRCSPMKGHSHVYWYRQLPEEGLKFMVYLQKENIIDESGMPKERFSAEFPKEGPSILRIQQVVRGDSAAYFCASSQGQLMNTEAFFGQGTRLTVV.

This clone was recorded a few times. The CDR3 nucleotides read TGTGCCAGCAGCTTTATAGCGGGAGTGCGCGAGCAGTACTTC. It codes for CASSFIAGVREQYF. This rearrangement joins TRBV7-8 to TRBJ2-7, with 9 bases identical to TRBD2. This CDR3 is built from 14 residues. CDR1 is SGHVS, CDR2 FQNEAQ, per germline. J lost 6 bases, V lost 3 bases, and 6 bases had no gene match.

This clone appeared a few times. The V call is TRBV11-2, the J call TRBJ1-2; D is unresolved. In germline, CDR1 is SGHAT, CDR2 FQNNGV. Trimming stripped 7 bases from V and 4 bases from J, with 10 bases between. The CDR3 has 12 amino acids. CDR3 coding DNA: TGTGCCAGCACCGGGGAGATCTATGGCTACACCTTC. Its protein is CASTGEIYGYTF.

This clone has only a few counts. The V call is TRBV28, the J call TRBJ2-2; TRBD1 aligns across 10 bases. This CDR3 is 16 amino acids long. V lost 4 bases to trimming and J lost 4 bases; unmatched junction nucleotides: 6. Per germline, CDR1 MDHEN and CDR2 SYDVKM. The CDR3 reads CASSSPGQGFTGELFF. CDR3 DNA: TGTGCCAGCAGTTCGCCGGGACAGGGGTTCACCGGGGAGCTGTTTTTT.

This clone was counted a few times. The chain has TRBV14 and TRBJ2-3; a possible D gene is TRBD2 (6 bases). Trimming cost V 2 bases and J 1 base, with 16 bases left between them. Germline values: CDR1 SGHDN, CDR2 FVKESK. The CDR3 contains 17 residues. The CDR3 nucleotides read TGTGCCAGCAGCCAAAACCCGGGAGAGGTGGGCACAGATACGCAGTATTTT. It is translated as CASSQNPGEVGTDTQYF. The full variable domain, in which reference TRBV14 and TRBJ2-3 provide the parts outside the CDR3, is EAGVTQFPSHSVIEKGQTVTLRCDPISGHDNLYWYRRVMGKEIKFLLHFVKESKQDESGMPNNRFLAERTGGTYSTLKVQPAELEDSGVYFCASSQNPGEVGTDTQYFGPGTRLTVL.

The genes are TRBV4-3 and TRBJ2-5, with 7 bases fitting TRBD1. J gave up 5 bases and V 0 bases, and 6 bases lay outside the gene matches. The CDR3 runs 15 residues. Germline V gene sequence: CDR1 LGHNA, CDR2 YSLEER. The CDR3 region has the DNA TGCGCCAGCAGCCAAGATGAGGGCAGGGGGGAGACCCAGTACTTC. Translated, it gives CASSQDEGRGETQYF.

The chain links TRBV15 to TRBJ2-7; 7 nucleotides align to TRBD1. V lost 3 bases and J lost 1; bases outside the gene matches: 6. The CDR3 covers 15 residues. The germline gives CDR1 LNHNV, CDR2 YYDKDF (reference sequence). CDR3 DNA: TGTGCCACCAGCAGCGGCTACAGGGGTTCCTACGAGCAGTACTTC. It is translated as CATSSGYRGSYEQYF.

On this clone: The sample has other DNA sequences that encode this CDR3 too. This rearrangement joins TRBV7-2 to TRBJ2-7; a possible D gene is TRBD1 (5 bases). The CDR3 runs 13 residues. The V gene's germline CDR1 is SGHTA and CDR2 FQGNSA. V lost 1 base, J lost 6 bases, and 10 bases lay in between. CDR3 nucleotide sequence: TGTGCCAGCAGCTTAGTGCGTCAGGGCGAGCAGTACTTC. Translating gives CASSLVRQGEQYF. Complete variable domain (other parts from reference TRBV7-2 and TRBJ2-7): GAGVSQSPSNKVTEKGKDVELRCDPISGHTALYWYRQSLGQGLEFLIYFQGNSAPDKSGLPSDRFSAERTGGSVSTLTIQRTQQEDSAVYLCASSLVRQGEQYFGPGTRLTVT.

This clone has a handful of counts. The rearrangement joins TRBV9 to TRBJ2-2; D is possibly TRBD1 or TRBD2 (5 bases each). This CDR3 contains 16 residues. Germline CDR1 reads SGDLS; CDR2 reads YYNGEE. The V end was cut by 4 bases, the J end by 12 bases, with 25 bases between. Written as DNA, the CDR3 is TGTGCCAGCAGCCCCCGGGGCAGATATGCCGCAGGGAAGCTGTTTTTT. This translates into CASSPRGRYAAGKLFF. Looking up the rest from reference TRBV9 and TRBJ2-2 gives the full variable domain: DSGVTQTPKHLITATGQRVTLRCSPRSGDLSVYWYQQSLDQGLQFLIQYYNGEERAKGNILERFSAQQFPDLHSELNLSSLELGDSALYFCASSPRGRYAAGKLFFGEGSRLTVL.

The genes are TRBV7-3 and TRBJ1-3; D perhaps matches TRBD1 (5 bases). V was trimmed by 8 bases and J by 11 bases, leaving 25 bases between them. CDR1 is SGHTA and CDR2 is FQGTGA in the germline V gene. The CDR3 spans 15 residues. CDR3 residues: CASRLRGGTTDPIYF. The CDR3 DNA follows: TGTGCCAGCCGACTCCGTGGGGGGACGACAGACCCCATATATTTT.

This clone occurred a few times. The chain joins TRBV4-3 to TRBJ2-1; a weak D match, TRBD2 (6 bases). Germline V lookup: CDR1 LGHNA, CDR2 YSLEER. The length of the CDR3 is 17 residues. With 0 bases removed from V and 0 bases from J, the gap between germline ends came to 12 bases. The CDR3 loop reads CASSQEGNGGSYNEQFF. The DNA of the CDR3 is TGCGCCAGCAGCCAAGAGGGGAACGGGGGCTCCTACAATGAGCAGTTCTTC.

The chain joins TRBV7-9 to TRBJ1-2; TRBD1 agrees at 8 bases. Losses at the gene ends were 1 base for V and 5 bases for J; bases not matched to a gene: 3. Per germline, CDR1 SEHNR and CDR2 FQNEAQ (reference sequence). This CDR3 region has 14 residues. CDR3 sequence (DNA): TGTGCCAGCAGCTTAGGACGGACAGGGTATGGCTACACCTTC. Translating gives CASSLGRTGYGYTF. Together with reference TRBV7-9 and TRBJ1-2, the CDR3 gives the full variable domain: DTGVSQNPRHKITKRGQNVTFRCDPISEHNRLYWYRQTLGQGPEFLTYFQNEAQLEKSRLLSDRFSAERPKGSFSTLEIQRTEQGDSAMYLCASSLGRTGYGYTFGSGTRLTVV.

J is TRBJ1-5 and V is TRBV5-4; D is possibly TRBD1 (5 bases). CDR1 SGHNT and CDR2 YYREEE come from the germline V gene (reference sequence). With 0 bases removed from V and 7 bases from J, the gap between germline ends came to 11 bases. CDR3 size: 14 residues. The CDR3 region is CASSLGGAGQPQHF. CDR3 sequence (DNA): TGTGCCAGCAGCTTGGGGGGTGCAGGGCAGCCCCAGCATTTT.

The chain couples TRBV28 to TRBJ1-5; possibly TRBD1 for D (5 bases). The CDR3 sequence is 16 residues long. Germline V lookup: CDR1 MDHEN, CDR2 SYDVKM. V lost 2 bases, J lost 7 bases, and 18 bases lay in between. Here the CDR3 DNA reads TGTGCCAGCAGTTTAGAGGGTCAGGGTCTAGGGCAGCCCCAGCATTTT. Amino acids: CASSLEGQGLGQPQHF.

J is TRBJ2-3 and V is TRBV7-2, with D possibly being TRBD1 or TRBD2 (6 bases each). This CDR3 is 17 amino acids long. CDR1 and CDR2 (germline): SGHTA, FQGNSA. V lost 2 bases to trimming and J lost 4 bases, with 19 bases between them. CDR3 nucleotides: TGTGCCAGCAGCTTAAAACGCGGGACAATACCCGCAGATACGCAGTATTTT. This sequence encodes CASSLKRGTIPADTQYF.

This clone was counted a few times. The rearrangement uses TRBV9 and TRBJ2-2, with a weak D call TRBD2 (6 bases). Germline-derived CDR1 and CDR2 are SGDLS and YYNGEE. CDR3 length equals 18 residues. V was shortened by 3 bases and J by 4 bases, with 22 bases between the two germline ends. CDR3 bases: TGTGCCAGCAGCGGTAGCGGAGCCCTGGGGGTTCGCACCGGGGAGCTGTTTTTT. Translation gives CASSGSGALGVRTGELFF. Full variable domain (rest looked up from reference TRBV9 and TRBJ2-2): DSGVTQTPKHLITATGQRVTLRCSPRSGDLSVYWYQQSLDQGLQFLIQYYNGEERAKGNILERFSAQQFPDLHSELNLSSLELGDSALYFCASSGSGALGVRTGELFFGEGSRLTVL.

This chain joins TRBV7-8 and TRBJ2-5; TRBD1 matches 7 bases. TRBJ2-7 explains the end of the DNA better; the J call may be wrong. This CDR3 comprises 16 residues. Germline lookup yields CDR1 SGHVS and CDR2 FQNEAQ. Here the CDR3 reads CASSLAQGVIGYEQYF. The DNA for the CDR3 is TGTGCCAGCAGCTTAGCCCAGGGGGTAATTGGCTACGAGCAGTACTTC.

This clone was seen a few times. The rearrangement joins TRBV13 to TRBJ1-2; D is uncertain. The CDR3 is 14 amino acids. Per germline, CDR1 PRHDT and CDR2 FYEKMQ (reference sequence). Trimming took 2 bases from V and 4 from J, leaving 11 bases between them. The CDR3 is CASSLTVKSYGYTF. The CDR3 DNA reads TGTGCCAGCAGCTTAACGGTTAAGTCCTATGGCTACACCTTC.

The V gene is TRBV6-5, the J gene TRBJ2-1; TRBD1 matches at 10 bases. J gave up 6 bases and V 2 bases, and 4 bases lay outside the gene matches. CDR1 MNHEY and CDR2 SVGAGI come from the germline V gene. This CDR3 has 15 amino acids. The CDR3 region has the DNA TGTGCCAGCAGTTACCGGGACAGGGGATTCAATGAGCAGTTCTTC. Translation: CASSYRDRGFNEQFF.

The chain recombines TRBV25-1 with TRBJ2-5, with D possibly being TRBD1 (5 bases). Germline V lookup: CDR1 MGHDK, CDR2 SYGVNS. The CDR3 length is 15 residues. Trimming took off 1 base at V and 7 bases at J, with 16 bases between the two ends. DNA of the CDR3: TGTGCCAGCAGTGAATCGGTGGGGCCCACGGGGACCCAGTACTTC. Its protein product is CASSESVGPTGTQYF.

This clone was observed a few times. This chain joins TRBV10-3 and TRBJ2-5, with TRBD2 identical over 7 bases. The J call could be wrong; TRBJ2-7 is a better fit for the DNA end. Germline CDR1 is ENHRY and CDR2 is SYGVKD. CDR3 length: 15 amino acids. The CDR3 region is CAISEYSTSAYEQYF. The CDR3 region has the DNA TGTGCCATCAGTGAGTATAGTACTAGCGCCTACGAGCAGTACTTC.

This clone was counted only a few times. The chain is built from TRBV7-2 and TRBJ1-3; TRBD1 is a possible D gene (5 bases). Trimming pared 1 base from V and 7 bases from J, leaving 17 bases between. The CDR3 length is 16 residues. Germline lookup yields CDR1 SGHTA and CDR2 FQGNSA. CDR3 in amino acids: CASSLVPSGAGNTIYF. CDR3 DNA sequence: TGTGCCAGCAGCTTAGTTCCCTCCGGGGCAGGGAACACCATATATTTT.